One sample yielded the 6 T cell receptor beta chains listed below, sequenced in a study of blood T cell repertoires in COVID-19. Measured with immunoSEQ multiplex PCR; TCRdb has only the in-frame clones, and not every one. The sample includes about 130,000 clones, 65% to 90% of them seen just once. The sequencing input was peripheral blood. Every receptor here comes from a man at least 80 years old with active or convalescent COVID-19.

The chain employs TRBV4-1 and TRBJ2-2; D possibly corresponds to TRBD2 (6 bases). In germline, CDR1 is MGHRA, CDR2 YSYEKL. The CDR3 extends over 15 amino acids. V was cut by 4 bases and J by 8 bases, with 17 bases left in between. The CDR3, as DNA: TGCGCCAGCAGCCTGTCCACCCGGGGGAAGGGGGAGCTGTTTTTT. Its protein is CASSLSTRGKGELFF.

The chain is built from TRBV5-4 and TRBJ2-5; D is unresolved. With 2 bases removed from V and 5 bases from J, the gap between germline ends came to 7 bases. The CDR3 covers 12 residues. Germline CDR1 SGHNT, CDR2 YYREEE (reference sequence). CDR3 DNA sequence: TGTGCCAGCAGCTTTGTCGGGGAGACCCAGTACTTC. As protein: CASSFVGETQYF. The whole variable domain, filled in from reference TRBV5-4 and TRBJ2-5, reads ETGVTQSPTHLIKTRGQQVTLRCSSQSGHNTVSWYQQALGQGPQFIFQYYREEENGRGNFPPRFSGLQFPNYSSELNVNALELDDSALYLCASSFVGETQYFGPGTRLLVL.

V and J are TRBV24-1 and TRBJ2-1; 11 bases are a match to TRBD2. V lost 7 bases to trimming and J lost 7 bases; unmatched junction nucleotides: 5. The CDR3 extends over 14 amino acids. Looked up from germline, CDR1 is KGHDR and CDR2 is SFDVKD. DNA of the CDR3: TGTGCCACCAGAGAGACTAGCGGGAAAAATGAGCAGTTCTTC. Its translation is CATRETSGKNEQFF.

The chain links TRBV5-1 to TRBJ2-5; 11 nucleotides align to TRBD2. This CDR3 is built from 19 residues. J was trimmed by 1 base and V by 1 base; bases with no gene match: 12. Germline loops: CDR1 SGHRS, CDR2 YFSETQ. CDR3 sequence reads: CASSLTLASGGPFQETQYF. In DNA form, the CDR3 reads TGCGCCAGCAGCTTGACGTTGGCTAGCGGGGGGCCTTTCCAAGAGACCCAGTACTTC.

This clone has only a few counts. This chain uses TRBV7-9 with TRBJ2-7; 8 bases align to TRBD1. The trim removed 6 bases at V and 5 bases at J, leaving 6 bases unmatched. The CDR3 covers 13 residues. The V gene's germline CDR1 is SEHNR and CDR2 FQNEAQ (reference sequence). The DNA for the CDR3 is TGTGCCAGCAGTCAGAGGACAGGGAACGAGCAGTACTTC. Residues: CASSQRTGNEQYF.

Turning to this clone: The junction differs from germline at one of its ends, possibly a read error. This CDR3 is CASSLRESFNEQFF. In DNA, the CDR3 is TGTGCCAGCAGTTTACGGGAGTCCTTCAATGAGCAGTTCTTC. The chain joins TRBV27 to TRBJ2-1, with D possibly matching TRBD2 (6 bases). The CDR3 runs to 14 residues. Germline V gives CDR1 MNHEY, CDR2 SMNVEV (reference sequence).